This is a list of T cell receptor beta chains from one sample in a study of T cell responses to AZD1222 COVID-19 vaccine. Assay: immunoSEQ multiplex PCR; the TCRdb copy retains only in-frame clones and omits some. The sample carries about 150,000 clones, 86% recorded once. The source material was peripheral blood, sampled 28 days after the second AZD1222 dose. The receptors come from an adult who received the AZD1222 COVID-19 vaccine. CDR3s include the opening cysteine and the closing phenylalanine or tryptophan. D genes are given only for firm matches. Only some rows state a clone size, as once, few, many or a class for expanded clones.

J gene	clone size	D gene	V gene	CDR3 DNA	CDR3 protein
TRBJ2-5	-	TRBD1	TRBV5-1	TGCGCCAGCGGGACAGGACAGGGGAAAGAGACCCAGTACTTC	CASGTGQGKETQYF
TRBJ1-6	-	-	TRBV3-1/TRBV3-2	TGTGCCAGCAGCCAAGATCGGCGGGACCTCCACTTT	CASSQDRRDLHF
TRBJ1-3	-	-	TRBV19	TGTGCCAGTAGCTCCCAGATTCCCTCTGGAAACACCATATATTTT	CASSSQIPSGNTIYF
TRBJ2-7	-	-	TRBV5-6	TGTGCCAGCAGCTCCTACAGGGCTTTCTCCTACGAGCAGTACTTC	CASSSYRAFSYEQYF
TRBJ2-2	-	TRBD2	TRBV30	TGTGCCTGGAGTGTACGTCGGCTAGCGGCGAACACCGGGGAGCTGTTTTTT	CAWSVRRLAANTGELFF
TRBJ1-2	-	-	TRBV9	TGTGCCAGCAGCGTATCGACAGAGAACTATGGCTACACCTTC	CASSVSTENYGYTF
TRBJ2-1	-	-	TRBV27	TGTGCCAGCAGTTCACTAAGCAATGAGCAGTTCTTC	CASSSLSNEQFF
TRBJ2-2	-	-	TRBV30	TGTGCCCGGAAGTTTGGACCCGCCGGGGAGCTGTTTTTT	CARKFGPAGELFF
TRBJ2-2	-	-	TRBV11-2	TGTGCCAGCAGCTTAATAAACTGGAACACCGGGGAGCTGTTTTTT	CASSLINWNTGELFF
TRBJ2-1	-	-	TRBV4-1	TGCGCCAGCAGCCAACAGGTCTTAAACAATGAGCAGTTCTTC	CASSQQVLNNEQFF
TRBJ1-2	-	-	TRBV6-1	TGTGCCAGCAGTGAAGCGGGAGGGAATGGCTACACCTTC	CASSEAGGNGYTF
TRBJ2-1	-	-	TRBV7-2	TGTGCCAGCAGCTTAGTCTCCTACAATGAGCAGTTCTTC	CASSLVSYNEQFF
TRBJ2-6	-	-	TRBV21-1	TGTGCCAGCAGCAAAGAGAATCACAGCACCGGGGCCAACGTCCTGACTTTC	CASSKENHSTGANVLTF
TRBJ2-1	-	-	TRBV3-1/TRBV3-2	TGTGCCAGCAGCCAAGGTGGGGCTACTAATGAGCAGTTCTTC	CASSQGGATNEQFF
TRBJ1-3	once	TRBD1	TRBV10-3	TGTGCCATCAGTCCCGTGACAGGGGCAACGACCATATATTTT	CAISPVTGATTIYF
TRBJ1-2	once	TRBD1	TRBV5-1	TGCGCCAGCAGCTTGGGGACAGGGGGCGACTATGGCTACACCTTC	CASSLGTGGDYGYTF
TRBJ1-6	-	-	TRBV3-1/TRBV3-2	TGTGCCACCGGGAGGGCTAATTCACCCCTCCACTTT	CATGRANSPLHF
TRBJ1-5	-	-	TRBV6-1	TGTGCCAGCAGTGAAAGGGGAACGAATCAGCCCCAGCATTTT	CASSERGTNQPQHF
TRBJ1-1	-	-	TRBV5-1	TGCGCCAGCAGCTTGGATGTCAACACTGAAGCTTTCTTT	CASSLDVNTEAFF
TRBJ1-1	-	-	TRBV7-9	TGTGCCAGTAGCGCCCTTAGTGTCACTGAAGCTTTCTTT	CASSALSVTEAFF
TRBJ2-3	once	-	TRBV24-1	TGTGCCACCAGTAGTCACAGCTGGGACACAGATACGCAGTATTTT	CATSSHSWDTDTQYF
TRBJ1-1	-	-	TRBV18	TGTGCCAGCTCAGATGGACGGGACACTGAAGCTTTCTTT	CASSDGRDTEAFF
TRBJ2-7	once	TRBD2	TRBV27	TGTGCCAGCAGAAGAACTAGCGACTACGAGCAGTACTTC	CASRRTSDYEQYF
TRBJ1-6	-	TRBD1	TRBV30	TGTGCCTGTTCTCCGGGGGGACAGGGGAATTCACCCCTCCACTTT	CACSPGGQGNSPLHF
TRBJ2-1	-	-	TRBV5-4	TGTGCCAGCAGCTTGGGAGGGGGGGGCTCCTACAATGAGCAGTTCTTC	CASSLGGGGSYNEQFF
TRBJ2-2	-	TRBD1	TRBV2	TGTGCCAGCAGTTACCGGGACAGGGGAACCGGGGAGCTGTTTTTT	CASSYRDRGTGELFF
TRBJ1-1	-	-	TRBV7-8	TGTGCCAGCAGCCCCAGGGGCCTGGGAGCTTTCTTT	CASSPRGLGAFF
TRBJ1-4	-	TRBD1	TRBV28	TGTGCCAGCAGTGTGTCTGGGACAGCCCTGACTGAAAAACTGTTTTTT	CASSVSGTALTEKLFF
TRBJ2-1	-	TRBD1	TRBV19	TGTGCCAGTAGCCAGGGACAGGGGGTCTACAATGAGCAGTTCTTC	CASSQGQGVYNEQFF
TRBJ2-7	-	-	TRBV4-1	TGCGCCAGCAGCCCCGGGGGCGGGACATTGAGGGAGCAGTACTTC	CASSPGGGTLREQYF
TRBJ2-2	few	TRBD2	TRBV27	TGTGCCAGCAGACTAGCGGGACACGGGGAGCTGTTTTTT	CASRLAGHGELFF
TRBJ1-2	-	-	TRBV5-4	TGTGCCAGCAGCTTAGGGGTCCTAAACCCCGATGGCTATGGCTACACCTTC	CASSLGVLNPDGYGYTF